What follows are 4 T cell receptor beta chains derived from one specimen sequenced in a study of blood T cell repertoires in COVID-19. Method: immunoSEQ multiplex PCR; TCRdb's copy keeps in-frame clones and lacks some. Of over 200,000 clones in the sample, 65% to 90% were seen once. Sequencing input: peripheral blood. These receptors came from a human donor in a cohort sampled during active COVID-19.

This clone was seen only a few times. This chain links TRBV19 with TRBJ1-2, with TRBD1 as a possible D gene (5 bases). CDR3 length: 14 amino acids. Trimming stripped 3 bases from V and 3 bases from J, with 11 bases between. The germline V gene has CDR1 LNHDA and CDR2 SQIVND (reference sequence). The chain's CDR3 is CASSIQARDYGYTF. The DNA of the CDR3 is TGTGCCAGTAGTATTCAGGCCAGGGACTATGGCTACACCTTC.

The chain couples TRBV7-2 to TRBJ2-2, with D perhaps TRBD1 (5 bases). Germline values: CDR1 SGHTA, CDR2 FQGNSA. CDR3 length: 15 amino acids. The germline V and J ends were trimmed by 5 bases and 4 bases, with 14 bases remaining between them. The DNA of the CDR3 is TGTGCCAGCAGCCCGTTTCAGGGTCGCACCGGGGAGCTGTTTTTT. Its protein product is CASSPFQGRTGELFF.

The chain uses TRBV4-3 and TRBJ2-3; 8 nucleotides line up with TRBD2. This CDR3 has 16 amino acids. Germline V lookup: CDR1 LGHNA, CDR2 YSLEER. Unmatched junction bases numbered 8, after V lost 1 base and J lost 5 bases. The DNA of the CDR3 is TGCGCCAGCAGCCAAGTTGCCCGGGGGGGTATAGATACGCAGTATTTT. It codes for CASSQVARGGIDTQYF.

This clone was observed a handful of times. The genes are TRBV19 and TRBJ1-3; 9 nucleotides agree with TRBD1. V dropped 6 bases and J dropped 2; count of bases not matched to a gene: 8. CDR1 is LNHDA, CDR2 SQIVND, per germline (reference sequence). The CDR3 has 16 residues. The CDR3, as DNA: TGTGCCAGTAGGTTGGGACAGGGACCACCTGGAAACACCATATATTTT. Protein product: CASRLGQGPPGNTIYF. Supplemented by reference TRBV19 and TRBJ1-3, the full variable domain reads DGGITQSPKYLFRKEGQNVTLSCEQNLNHDAMYWYRQDPGQGLRLIYYSQIVNDFQKGDIAEGYSVSREKKESFPLTVTSAQKNPTAFYLCASRLGQGPPGNTIYFGEGSWLTVV.